This T cell receptor (beta chain) comes out of a study of blood T cell repertoires in COVID-19 (TCRdb year 2020). Study-level background: Collaborator samples came from the United States, Italy and Spain and covered acute and convalescent phases of COVID-19. Where available, HLA class I and class II types were obtained from metadata supplied by the sample provider rather than from assay-based typing. The samples were drawn from the first 160 participants of the ongoing ImmuneRACE study and from more than 1,000 subjects provided by 6 global collaborators. A freely available public database, intended as a resource for researchers studying the immune response to SARS-CoV-2, is where the repertoires were released. The prospective study material was composed of cDNA or gDNA derived from T cells, B-cell-depleted T cells, or PBMCs. The dataset comprised deeply sampled blood TCRbeta repertoires from subjects exposed to, actively infected with, or recovered from COVID-19. Sample metadata almost always included a de-identified subject ID, COVID-19 status, age in years and sex. Results the study describes overall, beyond this receptor: Clinical and demographic metadata were provided uncurated, with the amount varying by source and participant.

The immunoSEQ Assay, a bias-controlled multiplex PCR, was used to amplify TCRbeta CDR3 regions from genomic DNA. The authors' pipeline ran thus. Nucleated cell counts per sample were estimated from amplification of reference gene primers within the assay. To quantify the absolute abundance of each unique TCRbeta CDR3 rearrangement, sequence reads were collapsed and filtered. For each sample, productive Simpson clonality was calculated as the square root of Simpson's diversity index across productive rearrangements. TCRdb holds this immuneACCESS table with in-frame rearrangements only. Some clones are missing; in checked studies, unresolved V genes explain under half, and the rest has no known cause. V, J and clone size are those of that table, while D and trimming were read from the DNA. This sample lists over 300,000 clones; roughly 90% were detected once. The ten largest clones take up 9.5% of the sample.

Remarks on this clone: Its antigen is still unknown. Base qualities are not provided; no much larger clone lies one nucleotide away.

Inclusive of the bounding cysteine and phenylalanine, the CDR3 is 14 residues long. The only DNA kept is the CDR3, 42 bases in frame from the first base. Relative to germline, V is 4 bases shorter and J is 7 bases shorter, with 15 bases between their ends. The germline V gene supplies CDR1 SGHTS and CDR2 YDEGEE. Participants in the prospective study were aged 18 to 89 years, lived in about two dozen United States geographic areas, and enrolled through a virtual design. Cohort assignment in the prospective study relied on participant-reported clinical history from a screening survey and a study questionnaire. Recovered participants in ImmuneRACE Cohort 3 were defined by two consecutive negative NP/OP PCR tests, clearance by a healthcare professional, or resolution of symptoms. In the prospective study, whole blood, serum and a nasopharyngeal or oropharyngeal swab were collected from each participant by mobile phlebotomists. Prospective study participants could optionally give additional blood draws and questionnaires over an approximately two-month period. Prospective study blood samples were shipped either frozen or at room temperature before DNA extraction.

This chain joins TRBV5-8 to TRBJ2-1; the D gene identity is not certain. This TCR was recovered from a woman in her thirties or forties who had recovered from COVID-19. The specimen sequenced was PBMCs or T cells enriched from blood (not recorded which). The CDR3 corresponds to CASSPATIRNEQFF. The nucleotide sequence is TGTGCCAGCAGCCCAGCAACTATAAGGAATGAGCAGTTCTTC. Outside the CDR3, residues come from the reference TRBV5-8 and TRBJ2-1 proteins, so the full variable domain is: EAGVTQSPTHLIKTRGQQATLRCSPISGHTSVYWYQQALGLGLQFLLWYDEGEERNRGNFPPRFSGRQFPNYSSELNVNALELEDSALYLCASSPATIRNEQFFGPGTRLTVL.